Included here is one T cell receptor beta chain sequence, with context. The sample belongs to a study of blood T cell repertoires in COVID-19. Turning to the study itself: The study drew acute and convalescent COVID-19 samples from the United States, Italy and Spain. PBMCs, B-cell-depleted T cells, or T cells were the source of the cDNA or gDNA that made up the material.

Clinical histories supplied by participants themselves formed the basis of cohort assignment. Original handling: Reference gene primer amplification gave nucleated cell count estimates. Sequencing was performed with immunoSEQ multiplex PCR; in TCRdb, only in-frame clones are kept and a portion is missing. The V and J calls and the clone size are those of that table, but D and trimming were determined from the DNA. The sample contains 400,000 to 450,000 clones, roughly 91% of which appear only once. This CDR3 is 15 amino acids long. Trimming shortened V by 4 bases and J by 6 bases, and 16 bases separated the two germline ends. Germline V CDR1 and CDR2: SGHRS, YFSETQ.

The specimen was PBMCs or T cells enriched from blood (not recorded which). The chain combines TRBV5-1 with TRBJ2-2, with TRBD2 as a possible D gene (7 bases). The TCR was taken from a man between 18 and 29 years old who had recovered from COVID-19. CDR3 DNA sequence: TGCGCCAGCAGCCCCCCGGGGGCGGGAGCCGGGGAGCTGTTTTTT. Amino acids: CASSPPGAGAGELFF.